This T cell receptor (beta chain) was recorded in a study of T-cell reconstitution after alpha-beta-depleted transplantation in children (dated by TCRdb to 2015 to 2016). General notes on the study: The study quantitatively tracked T-cell immune reconstitution after TCRalphabeta/CD19-depleted allogeneic hematopoietic cell transplantation in children using TCR repertoire profiling.

V is reduced by 4 bases and J by 2 bases, leaving a spacing of 9 bases between them. The CDR3 contains 13 residues, cysteine and phenylalanine counted. Only the CDR3 part of the read is kept: 39 bases, read in frame from the first base. Library method: PCR. Sequencer: Illumina HiSeq 2500. TCR library preparation used molecular barcoding, with unique molecular identifiers applied to normalize quantification of the TCRbeta repertoire. The public sequencing data were trimmed at Q25 with fastp and processed into clonotypes with MiXCR by TCRdb, which kept only in-frame beta chains. Each entry merges the rows of one CDR3 protein and shows their most common DNA and genes. The sample records a few hundred thousand distinct CDR3 sequences, roughly 43% of which are singletons. The ten top clones hold about 30% of the sample. Study-wide findings and limitations: The apparently early alphabetaT-cell count recovery about two months after transplant was reportedly dependent on only several hundred rapidly expanded clones derived from non-depleted graft cells. The frequencies of hyperexpanded clones fell over the following months, and after one year, T-cell counts and TCRbeta diversity were mostly attributed to newly produced T cells. The high TCRbeta diversity at day 60 in some patients was ascribed to recipient T cells and intrathymic progenitors that had survived conditioning.

What this sample's treatment or condition label stands for: allogeneic hematopoietic cell transplantation with graft depleted of TCRalphabeta T cells and CD19 B cells. TCRalphabeta/CD19-depleted allogeneic hematopoietic cell grafts were given to the transplant recipients, all of whom were children. This clonotype occurred many times. The antigen it recognizes is unknown. No clone much larger than this one lies a single base away; base qualities are absent. The sequencing here drew on PBMCs, taken before TCRalphabeta/CD19-depleted stem cell transplant. This clonotype originated in a girl aged 2 to 10 with aplastic anemia, due to receive a stem cell transplant. Recombination connected TRBV12-3 or TRBV12-4 to TRBJ2-7; too little of a D gene remains to name it. The nucleotide sequence reads as follows: TGTGCCAGCAGTTATATGGGAACCTACGAGCAGTACTTC. It translates to CASSYMGTYEQYF.